These 30 T cell receptor beta chains came from one sample sequenced in a study of cytomegalovirus exposure and HLA in healthy donors. Vbeta (60) and Jbeta (13) primers were used in the PCR. Sequencing was performed with immunoSEQ multiplex PCR; in TCRdb, only in-frame clones are kept and a portion is missing. The sample shows about 150,000 clones, roughly 84% of them seen only once. Sequencing was done on a sample of PBMCs. Source of these receptors: a young woman in good health and CMV-seronegative.

The J gene is TRBJ1-5, the V gene TRBV10-2; D is unresolved. The CDR3 is made up of 14 amino acids. Per germline, CDR1 WSHSY and CDR2 SAAADI. V lost 7 bases to trimming and J lost 2 bases, with 12 bases between them. The CDR3 reads CASKATTGNQPQHF. The CDR3 DNA reads TGCGCCAGCAAAGCGACTACCGGCAATCAGCCCCAGCATTTT.

CDR3 sequence reads: CASSVPTGAIGNQPQHF. The DNA for the CDR3 is TGTGCCAGTAGTGTGCCGACAGGGGCTATAGGAAATCAGCCCCAGCATTTT. The genes are TRBV19 and TRBJ1-5, with 8 bases lining up with TRBD1. The trim removed 5 bases at V and 4 bases at J, leaving 13 bases unmatched. Germline CDR1 reads LNHDA; CDR2 reads SQIVND (reference sequence). This CDR3 comprises 17 residues.

The V call is TRBV4-2, the J call TRBJ2-7, with TRBD1 matching 8 bases. CDR1 is LGHNA and CDR2 is YNFKEQ in the germline V gene. This CDR3 has 13 residues. With 4 bases clipped from V and 5 bases from J, the junction kept 4 bases outside the gene matches. The CDR3 sequence: CASSPATGDEQYF. CDR3 in DNA: TGTGCCAGCAGCCCAGCGACAGGGGACGAGCAGTACTTC.

This sequence joins TRBV2 and TRBJ1-4; a possible D gene is TRBD1 (5 bases). The CDR3 length is 13 residues. Germline CDR1 and CDR2: SNHLY and FYNNEI. Trimming shortened V by 5 bases and J by 10 bases, and 14 bases separated the two germline ends. As DNA, the CDR3 is TGTGCCAGCAGTCCATTCGTCGGGGGAAAACTGTTTTTT. Translating gives CASSPFVGGKLFF.

The genes are TRBV19 and TRBJ2-7; a weak D match, TRBD2 (5 bases). In germline, CDR1 is LNHDA, CDR2 SQIVND (reference sequence). V was cut by 4 bases and J by 7 bases, with 8 bases left in between. The CDR3 length is 11 residues. The CDR3 DNA is TGTGCCAGTAGTAGTACGGGGGAGCAGTACTTC. Amino acid sequence: CASSSTGEQYF. Drawing the rest from reference TRBV19 and TRBJ2-7, the complete variable domain is DGGITQSPKYLFRKEGQNVTLSCEQNLNHDAMYWYRQDPGQGLRLIYYSQIVNDFQKGDIAEGYSVSREKKESFPLTVTSAQKNPTAFYLCASSSTGEQYFGPGTRLTVT.

The chain carries TRBV11-3 and TRBJ2-5, with TRBD1 matching over 10 bases. Losses at the gene ends were 4 bases for V and 5 bases for J; bases not matched to a gene: 4. The CDR3 is made up of 14 amino acids. The germline V gene encodes CDR1 SGHNT and CDR2 YENEEA. The CDR3 nucleotides are TGTGCCAGCAGCTCGGGACAGGGGTACGAGACCCAGTACTTC. Its protein product is CASSSGQGYETQYF. Variable domain in full (rest from reference TRBV11-3 and TRBJ2-5): EAGVVQSPRYKIIEKKQPVAFWCNPISGHNTLYWYLQNLGQGPELLIRYENEEAVDDSQLPKDRFSAERLKGVDSTLKIQPAELGDSAVYLCASSSGQGYETQYFGPGTRLLVL.

The CDR3 DNA sequence: TGTGCCAGCAGCTTTGGCGGATTGTATAATTCACCCCTCCACTTT. Its protein product is CASSFGGLYNSPLHF. The chain joins TRBV7-9 to TRBJ1-6; D is unresolved. Germline V gene data show CDR1 as SEHNR and CDR2 as FQNEAQ (reference sequence). The CDR3 contains 15 residues. Trimming took 3 bases from V and 4 from J, leaving 10 bases between them.

This clone was detected only once. The V gene is TRBV29-1, the J gene TRBJ1-5; a weak D match, TRBD1 (5 bases). Trimming cost V 2 bases and J 2 bases, with 13 bases left between them. The CDR3 runs 15 residues. Germline assignment: CDR1 SQVTM and CDR2 ANQGSEA. The CDR3 here is CSVELPGGGNQPQHF. CDR3 nucleotides: TGCAGCGTTGAATTGCCGGGAGGGGGCAATCAGCCCCAGCATTTT. The full variable domain, completed using reference TRBV29-1 and TRBJ1-5, is SAVISQKPSRDICQRGTSLTIQCQVDSQVTMMFWYRQQPGQSLTLIATANQGSEATYESGFVIDKFPISRPNLTFSTLTVSNMSPEDSSIYLCSVELPGGGNQPQHFGDGTRLSIL.

The DNA of the CDR3 is TGTGCCTGGAGAGGACAGAAAACCTACGAGCAGTACTTC. Its protein is CAWRGQKTYEQYF. This sequence joins TRBV30 and TRBJ2-7, with TRBD1 as a possible D gene (6 bases). From germline, CDR1 is GTSNPN and CDR2 SVGIG (reference sequence). There are 13 residues in the CDR3. Deletions cut 3 bases from V and 2 bases from J, with 11 bases between.

The genes are TRBV29-1 and TRBJ2-1, with D hard to call. This CDR3 is built from 15 residues. The germline V and J ends were trimmed by 5 bases and 0 bases, with 14 bases remaining between them. The germline CDR1 and CDR2 sequences are SQVTM and ANQGSEA. Written as DNA, the CDR3 is TGCAGCGTTACAGAAGGAAAGAGCTCCTACAATGAGCAGTTCTTC. Translation gives CSVTEGKSSYNEQFF.

The V call is TRBV7-3, the J call TRBJ2-2, with D possibly matching TRBD2 (6 bases). With 5 bases removed from V and 4 bases from J, the gap between germline ends came to 14 bases. Per germline, CDR1 SGHTA and CDR2 FQGTGA. The CDR3 sequence is 15 residues long. The CDR3 region has the DNA TGTGCCAGCAGCCCCGGGAGTGTCGGCACCGGGGAGCTGTTTTTT. It specifies CASSPGSVGTGELFF.

Worth noting for this clone: The junction departs from germline at one end; a sequencing error may be responsible. J is TRBJ2-5 and V is TRBV28, with D maybe TRBD2 (6 bases). The V gene's germline CDR1 is MDHEN and CDR2 SYDVKM. The CDR3 spans 16 residues. The CDR3 DNA sequence: TGTGCCAGCAGTATCCCCCTGGGGGGTCGGGGAGAGACTCAGTACTTC. As protein: CASSIPLGGRGETQYF.

The rearrangement uses TRBV9 and TRBJ2-1, with 7 bases identical to TRBD2. This CDR3 has 16 residues. V was pared by 4 bases and J by 5 bases, with 12 bases of the junction left unmatched. Germline V lookup: CDR1 SGDLS, CDR2 YYNGEE. This CDR3 reads CASSPFGSGYDNEQFF. CDR3 sequence (DNA): TGTGCCAGCAGCCCTTTCGGTAGCGGGTATGACAATGAGCAGTTCTTC.

This chain uses TRBV4-2 with TRBJ1-2; TRBD1 agrees at 7 bases. The CDR3 length is 14 residues. Germline V gene lookup returns CDR1 LGHNA and CDR2 YNFKEQ. After removal of 4 bases from V and 5 bases from J, the junction contained 7 bases not matched to a gene. CDR3 residues: CASSPRRGTYGYTF. The CDR3 region has the DNA TGTGCCAGCAGCCCCCGCAGGGGGACTTATGGCTACACCTTC.

The gene calls are TRBV4-1 and TRBJ2-3; D unclear. The CDR3 contains 13 residues. Germline V gene sequence: CDR1 MGHRA, CDR2 YSYEKL. V was pared by 4 bases and J by 2 bases, with 7 bases between. CDR3 amino acids: CASSPLLTDTQYF. The DNA of the CDR3 is TGCGCCAGCAGCCCCCTACTCACAGATACGCAGTATTTT.

This clone came up a few times. The V call is TRBV15, the J call TRBJ2-2, with 7 positions matching TRBD1. Germline trimming cut 1 base from V and 6 bases from J; bases unmatched to any gene: 5. Germline V lookup: CDR1 LNHNV, CDR2 YYDKDF (reference sequence). This CDR3 is 15 amino acids long. The CDR3 protein is CATSRVRQGPGELFF. Here the CDR3 DNA reads TGTGCCACCAGCAGAGTCCGACAGGGTCCCGGGGAGCTGTTTTTT.

This chain connects TRBV5-4 to TRBJ1-4, with 12 bases that match TRBD1. CDR1 and CDR2 from the germline V gene are SGHNT and YYREEE (reference sequence). V shed 0 bases and J 0 bases; nucleotides not matched to a gene: 9. The CDR3 contains 20 residues. CDR3 sequence: CASSLDSGTGGRATNEKLFF. The CDR3 coding sequence is TGTGCCAGCAGCTTGGATTCAGGGACAGGGGGCCGTGCAACTAATGAAAAACTGTTTTTT. Variable domain in full (rest from reference TRBV5-4 and TRBJ1-4): ETGVTQSPTHLIKTRGQQVTLRCSSQSGHNTVSWYQQALGQGPQFIFQYYREEENGRGNFPPRFSGLQFPNYSSELNVNALELDDSALYLCASSLDSGTGGRATNEKLFFGSGTQLSVL.

The rearrangement joins TRBV4-1 to TRBJ2-1, with D perhaps TRBD2 (6 bases). V lost 0 bases and J 4 bases, leaving 13 bases between the germline ends. The CDR3 runs to 16 residues. Germline V CDR1 and CDR2: MGHRA, YSYEKL. CDR3 sequence reads: CASSQDRTREYNEQFF. CDR3 nucleotides: TGCGCCAGCAGCCAAGATCGGACCCGGGAGTACAATGAGCAGTTCTTC.

This clone was picked up a small number of times. V is TRBV7-9 and J is TRBJ1-4; D is perhaps TRBD1 (5 bases). This CDR3 spans 14 amino acids. Looked up from germline, CDR1 is SEHNR and CDR2 is FQNEAQ (reference sequence). V dropped 6 bases and J dropped 8 bases, with 16 bases sitting between them. The CDR3 region is CASRSGAAREKLFF. The DNA for the CDR3 is TGTGCCAGCAGGTCTGGGGCGGCAAGGGAAAAACTGTTTTTT.

The chain employs TRBV2 and TRBJ1-2, with D possibly TRBD1 on 5 matching bases. V was cut by 8 bases and J by 1 base, with 11 bases left in between. The V gene's germline CDR1 is SNHLY and CDR2 FYNNEI. The CDR3 is made up of 13 amino acids. CDR3 coding DNA: TGTGCCAGCCGAGTAGACAGTAACTATGGCTACACCTTC. The encoded protein is CASRVDSNYGYTF.

This sequence joins TRBV5-1 and TRBJ2-3, with 7 bases fitting TRBD2. Germline CDR1 is SGHRS and CDR2 is YFSETQ. This CDR3 region has 16 residues. After removal of 4 bases from V and 4 bases from J, the junction contained 12 bases not matched to a gene. For the CDR3, the DNA is TGCGCCAGCAGCCCGTACCCCGCGGCGGGGGCAGATACGCAGTATTTT. Translation gives CASSPYPAAGADTQYF.

Of note for this clone: The sample contains more than one DNA sequence encoding this CDR3. DNA for the CDR3: TGTGCCAGCAGCCTGGGGGGCAGGGTCTACGAGCAGTACTTC. This encodes CASSLGGRVYEQYF. The genes are TRBV5-4 and TRBJ2-7, with D perhaps TRBD1 or TRBD2 (6 bases each). CDR3 length: 14 amino acids. Germline CDR1 SGHNT, CDR2 YYREEE (reference sequence). V shed 4 bases and J shed 3 bases, with 14 bases lying between them.

This clone showed up just once. V usage is TRBV28 and J usage is TRBJ2-2; possibly TRBD2 for D (6 bases). This CDR3 has 16 amino acids. The V gene's germline CDR1 is MDHEN and CDR2 SYDVKM. Trimming shortened V by 6 bases and J by 2 bases, and 16 bases separated the two germline ends. The CDR3 DNA follows: TGTGCCAGCAGCCCTAGACTAGGAAGAAACACCGGGGAGCTGTTTTTT. This sequence encodes CASSPRLGRNTGELFF.

The CDR3 spells CASRGLAQETQYF. As DNA, the CDR3 is TGTGCCAGCCGAGGACTGGCGCAAGAGACCCAGTACTTC. The chain has TRBV5-4 and TRBJ2-5; TRBD2 might be the D (5 bases). The V end lost 7 bases, the J end lost 2 bases, and 12 bases lay between the germline ends. The CDR3 spans 13 residues. Germline V gene sequence: CDR1 SGHNT, CDR2 YYREEE (reference sequence).

This chain uses TRBV7-6 with TRBJ2-6; 7 bases match TRBD1. With V trimmed by 3 bases and J by 0 bases, 8 bases remained unmatched. The CDR3 loop spans 18 amino acids. Germline V gene data show CDR1 as SGHVS and CDR2 as FNYEAQ. The CDR3 bases are TGTGCCAGCAGCTTCAGGGTAGGGGGCCGCTCTGGGGCCAACGTCCTGACTTTC. Its translation is CASSFRVGGRSGANVLTF.

The gene calls are TRBV27 and TRBJ2-5; D might be TRBD1 (5 bases). The CDR3 loop spans 14 amino acids. V dropped 3 bases and J dropped 0 bases, with 8 bases sitting between them. The V gene's germline CDR1 is MNHEY and CDR2 SMNVEV (reference sequence). The DNA of the CDR3 is TGTGCCAGCAGTTTCCTGGACAACCAAGAGACCCAGTACTTC. This encodes CASSFLDNQETQYF.

The rearrangement joins TRBV11-2 to TRBJ1-2; D gene unclear. V shed 0 bases and J shed 6 bases, with 5 bases lying between them. The CDR3 runs to 12 residues. Germline CDR1 reads SGHAT; CDR2 reads FQNNGV. In DNA, the CDR3 is TGTGCCAGCAGCTTAGAGAGAAATGGCTACACCTTC. It encodes CASSLERNGYTF.

This clone was counted a single time. This sequence joins TRBV28 and TRBJ1-4; no reliable D call. CDR3 length: 12 amino acids. Trimming removed 4 bases at V and 7 bases at J, with 7 bases between. The V gene's germline CDR1 is MDHEN and CDR2 SYDVKM. CDR3 DNA sequence: TGTGCCAGCAGTTCAGGTTTTGAAAAACTGTTTTTT. This encodes CASSSGFEKLFF.

The chain carries TRBV7-3 and TRBJ1-1; a possible D gene is TRBD1 (6 bases). The V gene's germline CDR1 is SGHTA and CDR2 FQGTGA. The CDR3 length is 14 residues. Trimming removed 6 bases from V and 1 base from J, with 12 bases in between. CDR3 in amino acids: CASRQGPSNTEAFF. The CDR3 nucleotides are TGTGCCAGCAGGCAGGGGCCCTCGAACACTGAAGCTTTCTTT. Together with reference TRBV7-3 and TRBJ1-1, the CDR3 gives the full variable domain: GAGVSQTPSNKVTEKGKYVELRCDPISGHTALYWYRQSLGQGPEFLIYFQGTGAADDSGLPNDRFFAVRPEGSVSTLKIQRTERGDSAVYLCASRQGPSNTEAFFGQGTRLTVV.

The rearrangement links TRBV7-2 to TRBJ2-7; possibly TRBD1 for D (6 bases). V was clipped by 1 base and J by 2 bases, with 12 bases between them. The CDR3 is 15 residues long. Per germline, CDR1 SGHTA and CDR2 FQGNSA. The CDR3 region is CASSLGGPEPYEQYF. For the CDR3, the DNA is TGTGCCAGCAGCTTAGGGGGGCCGGAGCCCTACGAGCAGTACTTC.